The 27 T cell receptor beta chains below all came from one sample that was sequenced in a study of CD8 T cells in ankylosing spondylitis. Using its own MiXCR run on the 5' RACE reads, TCRdb lists one record per CDR3 protein. Of more than 650,000 distinct CDR3 sequences listed, approximately 10% are singletons. Study outcomes and limitations: For ankylosing spondylitis blood, a TCR beta motif of 7 or 8 highly homologous variants appeared characteristic.

The antigens these receptors bind are not known. The sample was blood, either unsorted or a sorted T cell fraction (not recorded which). The source of these receptors is a male donor with ankylosing spondylitis.

This clonotype was counted a few times. This chain links TRBV7-2 with TRBJ2-5; weak D call: TRBD1 (6 bases). The CDR3 runs 16 residues. V shed 2 bases and J shed 5 bases, with 18 bases lying between them. Germline V lookup: CDR1 SGHTA, CDR2 FQGNSA. The CDR3 DNA reads as TGTGCCAGCAGCTTAAGGGGGTCAGGGGCGTACGAGACCCAGTACTTC. Its protein product is CASSLRGSGAYETQYF.

The J gene is TRBJ2-1, the V gene TRBV29-1; D unresolved. Trimming cost V 4 bases and J 3 bases, with 16 bases left between them. The CDR3 has 15 amino acids. CDR1 is SQVTM, CDR2 ANQGSEA, per germline. In DNA form, the CDR3 reads TGCAGCGTTGGGAATGTGGTTGGTGGCTACAATGAGCAGTTCTTC. Encoded protein: CSVGNVVGGYNEQFF.

This clonotype showed up just a few times. The chain uses TRBV20-1 and TRBJ2-7, with 8 bases that match TRBD2. From germline, CDR1 is DFQATT and CDR2 SNEGSKA (reference sequence). Trimming cost V 0 bases and J 5 bases; bases outside gene matches: 6. This CDR3 contains 14 residues. CDR3 protein: CSARDYGGAHEQYF. The DNA for the CDR3 is TGCAGTGCTAGAGATTACGGGGGGGCCCACGAGCAGTACTTC.

This chain connects TRBV7-3 to TRBJ1-1, with D possibly TRBD1 on 5 matching bases. V dropped 5 bases and J dropped 7 bases, with 14 bases sitting between them. CDR1 and CDR2 (germline): SGHTA, FQGTGA. CDR3 size: 13 residues. CDR3 coding DNA: TGTGCCAGCAGCAAGGCGTCAGGGAATGAAGCTTTCTTT. Its protein is CASSKASGNEAFF.

This chain links TRBV15 with TRBJ1-2, with a tentative D call TRBD1 (6 bases). This CDR3 spans 12 amino acids. Trimming removed 0 bases at V and 8 bases at J, with 7 bases between. The germline V gene encodes CDR1 LNHNV and CDR2 YYDKDF (reference sequence). The CDR3 DNA sequence: TGTGCCACCAGCAGAGAACAGGGCGGCTACACCTTC. Translation: CATSREQGGYTF.

The chain links TRBV7-9 to TRBJ1-2; TRBD1 might be the D (5 bases). The CDR3 runs to 15 residues. V was cut by 2 bases and J by 8 bases, with 18 bases left in between. Germline V lookup: CDR1 SEHNR, CDR2 FQNEAQ (reference sequence). The CDR3 region is CASSLQTGGFDGYTF. The CDR3 DNA is TGTGCCAGCAGCTTACAAACAGGAGGATTTGACGGCTACACCTTC.

The table lists this clonotype with many counts. V gene TRBV11-3 combines with J gene TRBJ2-1; D remains ambiguous. CDR3 length: 15 residues. Germline V gene sequence: CDR1 SGHNT, CDR2 YENEEA. The V end was cut by 5 bases, the J end by 0 bases, with 11 bases between. CDR3: CASSRGASSYNEQFF. CDR3 bases: TGTGCCAGCAGCCGCGGTGCTAGCTCCTACAATGAGCAGTTCTTC. Supplemented by reference TRBV11-3 and TRBJ2-1, the full variable domain reads EAGVVQSPRYKIIEKKQPVAFWCNPISGHNTLYWYLQNLGQGPELLIRYENEEAVDDSQLPKDRFSAERLKGVDSTLKIQPAELGDSAVYLCASSRGASSYNEQFFGPGTRLTVL.

This clonotype occurred a few times. The V gene is TRBV7-9, the J gene TRBJ2-1; 7 bases are shared with TRBD2. Germline CDR1 and CDR2: SEHNR and FQNEAQ (reference sequence). Germline trimming cut 8 bases from V and 5 bases from J; bases unmatched to any gene: 12. The CDR3 is made up of 15 amino acids. CDR3: CASGLLASVNNEQFF. The CDR3 region has the DNA TGTGCCAGCGGACTACTAGCGAGCGTTAACAATGAGCAGTTCTTC. Supplemented by reference TRBV7-9 and TRBJ2-1, the full variable domain reads DTGVSQNPRHKITKRGQNVTFRCDPISEHNRLYWYRQTLGQGPEFLTYFQNEAQLEKSRLLSDRFSAERPKGSFSTLEIQRTEQGDSAMYLCASGLLASVNNEQFFGPGTRLTVL.

This clonotype was picked up many times. The chain links TRBV20-1 to TRBJ2-1; TRBD2 aligns across 14 bases. The CDR3 has 15 residues. Germline V CDR1 and CDR2: DFQATT, SNEGSKA (reference sequence). With V trimmed by 1 base and J by 8 bases, 4 bases remained unmatched. This chain's CDR3 is CSARVLTSGRDEQFF. In nucleotides, the CDR3 is TGCAGTGCTAGAGTATTGACTAGCGGGAGGGATGAGCAGTTCTTC.

The gene calls are TRBV19 and TRBJ1-2; D gene uncertain. Germline CDR1 is LNHDA and CDR2 is SQIVND (reference sequence). Trimming removed 9 bases at V and 1 base at J, with 15 bases between. This CDR3 has 14 amino acids. CDR3 nucleotide sequence: TGTGCCAGCCGTACACCTGATCTTAACTATGGCTACACCTTC. Translating it yields CASRTPDLNYGYTF.

The chain combines TRBV5-1 with TRBJ2-1; weak D call: TRBD2 (5 bases). This CDR3 region has 15 residues. Trimming took off 2 bases at V and 0 bases at J, with 9 bases between the two ends. Germline CDR1 and CDR2: SGHRS and YFSETQ. The CDR3 protein is CASSLWESSYNEQFF. CDR3 coding DNA: TGCGCCAGCAGCTTATGGGAGAGCTCCTACAATGAGCAGTTCTTC.

This clonotype has a handful of counts. The chain has TRBV18 and TRBJ2-1; 10 bases are a match to TRBD1. This CDR3 is 15 amino acids long. In germline, CDR1 is KGHSH, CDR2 LQKENI. V was clipped by 6 bases and J by 7 bases; unmatched bases: 9. CDR3 residues: CASSNRDRGLNEQFF. The CDR3 DNA follows: TGTGCCAGCTCGAACCGGGACAGGGGTTTAAATGAGCAGTTCTTC.

This clonotype was observed a few times. This sequence joins TRBV18 and TRBJ1-4, with a possible D match to TRBD1 (5 bases). V dropped 3 bases and J dropped 1 base, with 9 bases sitting between them. The CDR3 is made up of 15 amino acids. Germline V gene data show CDR1 as KGHSH and CDR2 as LQKENI. The CDR3 region has the DNA TGTGCCAGCTCACCCCCGGGGGAAACTAATGAAAAACTGTTTTTT. It yields the protein CASSPPGETNEKLFF.

This clonotype turned up a few times. The rearrangement links TRBV20-1 to TRBJ2-1; TRBD1 matches 8 bases. The length of the CDR3 is 15 residues. CDR1 and CDR2 from the germline V gene are DFQATT and SNEGSKA (reference sequence). The V and J ends lost 0 bases and 8 bases, in that order; junction bases with no gene match: 9. As DNA, the CDR3 is TGCAGTGCTAGAGAGAGGAGGACAGGGTTAGATGAGCAGTTCTTC. It is translated as CSARERRTGLDEQFF.

Ten or more counts support this clonotype. The chain employs TRBV29-1 and TRBJ2-7; D may be TRBD1 or TRBD2 (5 bases each). V was cut by 7 bases and J by 4 bases, with 14 bases left in between. In germline, CDR1 is SQVTM, CDR2 ANQGSEA. CDR3 length: 12 residues. The CDR3 sequence: CSGGDGLYEQYF. CDR3 DNA: TGCAGCGGTGGGGACGGATTATACGAGCAGTACTTC.

This clonotype was counted at least ten times. J is TRBJ1-6 and V is TRBV7-2; D call uncertain. In germline, CDR1 is SGHTA, CDR2 FQGNSA. This CDR3 contains 14 residues. V lost 6 bases, J lost 14 bases, and 20 bases lay in between. Written as DNA, the CDR3 is TGTGCCAGCAGTCCCGATCCGACACCAGCGACCCTCCACTTT. It encodes CASSPDPTPATLHF.

V usage is TRBV9 and J usage is TRBJ1-1; D remains ambiguous. Looked up from germline, CDR1 is SGDLS and CDR2 is YYNGEE. V lost 6 bases, J lost 1 base, and 7 bases lay in between. The CDR3 runs 12 residues. DNA for the CDR3: TGTGCCAGCACCGGGCAGAACACTGAAGCTTTCTTT. Protein sequence: CASTGQNTEAFF.

There are a few counts of this clonotype. The chain has TRBV20-1 and TRBJ1-1; a weak D match, TRBD1 (6 bases). Trimming took 3 bases from V and 6 from J, leaving 14 bases between them. The CDR3 has 13 residues. The germline CDR1 and CDR2 sequences are DFQATT and SNEGSKA (reference sequence). Here the CDR3 DNA reads TGCAGTGCTAGTCCGGACAGCCTTGCTGAAGCTTTCTTT. Its translation is CSASPDSLAEAFF.

This clonotype was seen at least ten times. This chain uses TRBV18 with TRBJ2-7, with 9 bases identical to TRBD2. The CDR3 is 15 amino acids. Germline CDR1 KGHSH, CDR2 LQKENI. The V gene end was trimmed by 2 bases and the J gene end by 2 bases; junction bases not matched to a gene: 4. The CDR3, as DNA: TGTGCCAGCTCACCATTTAGCGGGGGCCCCTACGAGCAGTACTTC. Its translation: CASSPFSGGPYEQYF.

CDR3 nucleotides: TGCAGTGCGGACCGACTAGCGGGAGACTACGAGCAGTACTTC. Translation: CSADRLAGDYEQYF. The V call is TRBV20-1, the J call TRBJ2-7; 12 nucleotides agree with TRBD2. J lost 3 bases, V lost 6 bases, and 6 bases had no gene match. This CDR3 spans 14 amino acids. CDR1 and CDR2 (germline): DFQATT, SNEGSKA (reference sequence).

Many counts were recorded for this clonotype. The chain recombines TRBV20-1 with TRBJ1-3; D is uncertain. The germline V gene has CDR1 DFQATT and CDR2 SNEGSKA (reference sequence). The CDR3 is 13 amino acids. V gave up 0 bases and J gave up 3 bases, with 6 bases separating them. CDR3 DNA: TGCAGTGCTAGAGATGGATTTGGAAACACCATATATTTT. It codes for CSARDGFGNTIYF.

The V gene is TRBV19, the J gene TRBJ2-3; D remains ambiguous. The CDR3 loop spans 15 amino acids. V lost 3 bases, J lost 1 base, and 11 bases lay in between. Germline V gene lookup returns CDR1 LNHDA and CDR2 SQIVND (reference sequence). The CDR3 loop is CASSMRLTRTDTQYF. The CDR3 DNA sequence: TGTGCCAGTAGTATGCGACTCACTCGCACAGATACGCAGTATTTT.

This clonotype was observed a handful of times. This chain links TRBV6-1 with TRBJ1-1; D unresolved. V dropped 6 bases and J dropped 1 base, with 18 bases sitting between them. The CDR3 sequence is 16 residues long. From germline, CDR1 is MNHNS and CDR2 SASEGT. DNA for the CDR3: TGTGCCAGCAGCGCGGTAGGCGCGTTCACGAACACTGAAGCTTTCTTT. Protein: CASSAVGAFTNTEAFF.

The rearrangement joins TRBV11-2 to TRBJ2-1; TRBD2 matches 7 bases. The CDR3 spans 16 residues. The ends lost 3 bases at V and 1 base at J; junction bases unmatched: 6. Germline V gene lookup returns CDR1 SGHAT and CDR2 FQNNGV. The CDR3 protein is CASSFLSGVSYNEQFF. CDR3 coding DNA: TGTGCCAGCAGCTTCTTAAGCGGGGTTTCCTACAATGAGCAGTTCTTC. The full variable domain, rest sourced from reference TRBV11-2 and TRBJ2-1, is EAGVAQSPRYKIIEKRQSVAFWCNPISGHATLYWYQQILGQGPKLLIQFQNNGVVDDSQLPKDRFSAERLKGVDSTLKIQPAKLEDSAVYLCASSFLSGVSYNEQFFGPGTRLTVL.

The chain combines TRBV20-1 with TRBJ1-5, with D possibly matching TRBD1 (5 bases). The ends were cut back, 7 bases at V and 3 bases at J, with 10 bases in the middle. The length of the CDR3 is 12 residues. CDR1 is DFQATT, CDR2 SNEGSKA, per germline (reference sequence). The CDR3 bases are TGCAGTGTGGGGCGCGACAATCAGCCCCAGCATTTT. It yields the protein CSVGRDNQPQHF.

Only a few counts were recorded for this clonotype. The gene calls are TRBV20-1 and TRBJ2-5, with a tentative D call TRBD1 (5 bases). Germline V gene lookup returns CDR1 DFQATT and CDR2 SNEGSKA (reference sequence). The CDR3 extends over 15 amino acids. V was trimmed by 6 bases and J by 2 bases, leaving 19 bases between them. The CDR3: CSARKLQGSQETQYF. In nucleotides, the CDR3 is TGCAGTGCCAGAAAACTCCAGGGATCGCAAGAGACCCAGTACTTC.

A single count supports this clonotype. The CDR3 DNA reads TGTGCCAGCAGTATGGGTGAGACCCAGTACTTC. Translated, it gives CASSMGETQYF. The chain is built from TRBV6-5 and TRBJ2-5; D not resolved. CDR1 MNHEY and CDR2 SVGAGI come from the germline V gene. Between the trimmed V and J ends, which lost 5 bases and 5 bases, there was a span of 6 bases. This CDR3 contains 11 residues.